This record concerns one T cell receptor (beta chain) sequence. This clonotype occurred many times. Its antigen is unknown. Base qualities are not at hand, and no much larger clone is one base apart. The data derive from a study of blood T cells in healthy people across ages (dated by TCRdb to the mid-2010s). Background on the whole study: In model experiments, template switching captured roughly one uniquely barcoded TCR beta cDNA molecule for every two T cells. To avoid experimental bias, donors of different ages were distributed randomly across sequencing lanes. Two additional independent replicas of 1 million unique cDNA reads from the same blood draw were analyzed for two donors (one aged 18 to 30 and one aged 80 or older). To track age-related changes in TCR beta repertoire diversity, the study relied on deep sequencing normalized with unique cDNA molecular identifiers. Donors were grouped into four age groups: young (average 16 years), middle-aged (39), aged (around 66) and long-lived (around 80).

Library construction relied on 5' RACE. The data were produced on an Illumina HiSeq 2500. A second roughly 6 to 12 cycle PCR used a sample-barcoded 5' primer and a J-beta primer mix. A template-switch 5' adaptor carrying 12 random nucleotides introduced a unique molecular identifier onto each TCR beta cDNA molecule. Each sample yielded at least 2.5 million CDR3-containing paired-end reads. All of the RNA was converted into first-strand cDNA using the Mint cDNA synthesis kit, with a TRBC-specific oligonucleotide serving as the primer. Following uracil-DNA glycosylase treatment, a first 18-cycle PCR with universal primers M1SS and BC2_uni_R was performed on all cDNA. On the study's bioinformatics: Each sample was normalized by randomly selecting 1 million high-quality reads, each carrying a distinct molecular identifier. Instead of being binned into consensus sequences, reads with shared molecular identifiers were discarded. MiTCR, run with a Q25 quality threshold and the strictest error-elimination algorithm, handled CDR3 identification, clonotype clustering and error correction. A nonparametric unseen species model with Euler transformation was used to estimate lower-bound total TCR beta diversity. TCRdb reworked the public reads: Q25 trimming with fastp, MiXCR clone assembly, productive beta chains retained. Each record represents a unique CDR3 protein, reported with the most common genes and DNA among its rows. TCRdb's processing, not the authors' own work, is the source of the V and J calls. The table for this sample lists about 650,000 distinct CDR3 sequences; approximately 29% of them were counted only once. 15% to 17% of the sample rests with the top ten.

The approximately 40 donors, aged 6 to 90 years, were systemically healthy Caucasian individuals from Russia. Ten milliliters of peripheral blood were drawn from each donor into EDTA-treated Vacutainer tubes. Ficoll-Paque density-gradient centrifugation was used to isolate PBMCs, with at least 6.5 million obtained per sample. Trizol reagent was used to extract total RNA from PBMCs, with at least 5 micrograms per sample. For every donor, an aliquot of PBMCs went through flow cytometry to measure the percentages of naive CD45RAhigh/CD27high T cells. Sequences DFQATT (CDR1) and SNEGSKA (CDR2) are obtained from the germline V gene (reference sequence). Trimming takes 5 bases off V and 1 base off J; junction bases not matched to a gene: 9. CDR3 length: 15 amino acids, cysteine to phenylalanine. Kept here is only the CDR3 DNA, which spans 45 bases and is read in frame from base 1. Study-wide conclusions, independent of this receptor: Conclusive comparison of naive and antigen-experienced compartments was prevented by the profiling of bulk unsorted PBMCs. The CMV infection status of donors was not known, potentially confounding age-related changes in expanded clonotypes. Total diversity estimates from one million sequenced T cells were considered lower bounds and underestimates. Compared with the aged group, the long-lived group had more naive CD4+ T cells, fewer expanded clones and increased TCR diversity, suggesting age selection. A strong correlation was found between observed TCR beta diversity and the percentage of naive T cells measured by flow cytometry. As age increased, observed TCR beta diversity per million T cells dropped in a roughly linear way, and a significant reduction was already evident by age around 41.

The chain joins TRBV20-1 to TRBJ2-5; TRBD1 agrees with 8 junctional bases. Sequencing was done on a sample of blood. This clonotype was obtained from an elderly woman in good health. Donor details come from another sample of the same person, matched by shared clones. The DNA sequence follows: TGCAGTGCTGGGTCTCGGGGACAGGCCCAAGAGACCCAGTACTTC. Translation gives CSAGSRGQAQETQYF.